Included here is one T cell receptor (beta chain) sequence, with context. Its antigen is not known. The sample belongs to a study of blood T cells in healthy people across ages. Study observations and caveats: Long-lived donors had more naive CD4+ cells and higher diversity than aged donors. Without sorted subsets, naive and antigen-experienced compartments could not be conclusively compared. Per million T cells, the diversity of TCR beta decreased roughly linearly as age advanced.

Alongside a J-beta primer mix, a sample-barcoded 5' primer served in a second PCR lasting roughly 7 to 12 cycles. Through a template-switch adaptor with 12 random nucleotides, each cDNA molecule received a tag. Via MiXCR, TCRdb re-called the 5' RACE reads, giving one row per CDR3 protein. Among hundreds of thousands of distinct CDR3 sequences listed, approximately 60% were seen once. Between the trimmed V and J ends, which lost 5 bases and 8 bases, there was a span of 18 bases. CDR3 length: 15 residues. The clonotype comes from a man in his forties in good health. The sequenced material came from blood. The V call is TRBV12-3 or TRBV12-4, the J call TRBJ1-4, with D perhaps matching TRBD1 (5 bases). CDR3 bases: TGTGCCAGCAGTCGTCGCCGGGGGTGGACCGAAAAACTGTTTTTT. Translated: CASSRRRGWTEKLFF.